One sample yielded the 7 T cell receptor beta chains listed below, sequenced in a study of beta chain features in type 1 diabetes. Which antigens these TCRs recognize remains unknown. General study results and limits: Within each of all four CD4+ subsets, Type 1 diabetes patients had TCRB CDR3s that were moderately but significantly shorter.

Reverse transcription of all isolated RNA meant that expressed TCRB transcripts were sequenced. The repertoire was sequenced with immunoSEQ multiplex PCR; TCRdb's copy has only in-frame clones and lacks some. Of some 47,000 clones listed, around 40% are singletons. Sequencing used stem cell memory CD4+ T cells from blood. These receptors originate from a man younger than 45 with type 1 diabetes.

This clone was seen just once. The V gene is TRBV27, the J gene TRBJ2-3, with a weak D call TRBD1 (5 bases). V was cut by 4 bases and J by 3 bases, with 23 bases left in between. There are 18 residues in the CDR3. Per germline, CDR1 MNHEY and CDR2 SMNVEV (reference sequence). The CDR3 here is CASSSYQFQGIGTDTQYF. The CDR3 DNA is TGTGCCAGCAGTTCCTATCAATTCCAGGGAATTGGGACAGATACGCAGTATTTT.

V and J are TRBV5-1 and TRBJ1-2; no firm D call. V lost 0 bases and J lost 11, with 11 bases in between. CDR3 length: 12 amino acids. In germline, CDR1 is SGHRS, CDR2 YFSETQ. The CDR3 DNA sequence: TGCGCCAGCAGCTTGGACGGCCGGACTTACACCTTC. Its translation: CASSLDGRTYTF.

In this sample, this clone turned up a few times. This chain links TRBV5-1 with TRBJ2-3; 10 nucleotides line up with TRBD2. This CDR3 has 16 amino acids. Germline V gene sequence: CDR1 SGHRS, CDR2 YFSETQ. V was pared by 0 bases and J by 4 bases, with 5 bases of the junction left unmatched. The CDR3 loop is CASSLGTSGPADTQYF. In nucleotides, the CDR3 is TGCGCCAGCAGCTTGGGGACTAGCGGTCCCGCAGATACGCAGTATTTT.

The chain carries TRBV28 and TRBJ2-5; TRBD1 agrees at 10 bases. CDR3 length equals 17 residues. Unmatched junction bases numbered 10, after V lost 1 base and J lost 5 bases. The germline gives CDR1 MDHEN, CDR2 SYDVKM. CDR3 bases: TGTGCCAGCAGTTTATATCCGGGACAGGGGACTAGGGAGACCCAGTACTTC. This codes for CASSLYPGQGTRETQYF.

This clone was counted between two and nine times. The gene calls are TRBV5-1 and TRBJ2-5, with D unclear. Germline CDR1 SGHRS, CDR2 YFSETQ. CDR3 size: 12 residues. The V end was cut by 2 bases, the J end by 5 bases, with 7 bases between. The CDR3 protein is CASSFNAETQYF. CDR3 DNA: TGCGCCAGCAGCTTTAACGCGGAGACCCAGTACTTC.

This clone was seen a handful of times. This rearrangement joins TRBV2 to TRBJ1-1, with 7 bases lining up with TRBD1. Germline V lookup: CDR1 SNHLY, CDR2 FYNNEI. J lost 1 base, V lost 8 bases, and 7 bases had no gene match. The CDR3 is 14 residues long. The CDR3 is CASGRGLPNTEAFF. DNA for the CDR3: TGTGCCAGCGGAAGGGGGCTGCCGAACACTGAAGCTTTCTTT.

This chain joins TRBV27 and TRBJ2-7; 7 bases map to TRBD1. Trimming at V came to 3 bases and at J to 1 base, leaving 3 bases not matched to a gene. The CDR3 spans 14 residues. Looked up from germline, CDR1 is MNHEY and CDR2 is SMNVEV (reference sequence). The CDR3 protein is CASSLAQGSYEQYF. The CDR3 region has the DNA TGTGCCAGCAGTTTGGCACAGGGGTCCTACGAGCAGTACTTC.